The sequence of this T cell receptor beta chain was determined in a study of T cell changes during pregnancy in multiple sclerosis. This table comes from immunoSEQ multiplex PCR, and its TCRdb copy is limited to in-frame clones, with some not included. The sample contains over 45,000 clones, 92% of which appear only once. After removal of 3 bases from V and 3 bases from J, the junction contained 4 bases not matched to a gene. This CDR3 has 15 residues. Per the germline V gene, CDR1 is SEHNR and CDR2 is FQNEAQ (reference sequence). The material sequenced was peripheral blood, taken in the third trimester of pregnancy. The chain joins TRBV7-9 to TRBJ1-5, with 8 bases identical to TRBD1. The TCR sequence derives from a female donor in good health, enrolled as a control in a pregnancy study. The DNA of the CDR3 is TGTGCCAGCAGCTTGGGGACAGGTAACAATCAGCCCCAGCATTTT. This sequence encodes CASSLGTGNNQPQHF.